The 2 T cell receptor beta chains listed next were all sequenced from one sample in a study of blood T cell repertoires in COVID-19. The protocol was immunoSEQ multiplex PCR, while the TCRdb copy is restricted to in-frame clones and leaves out a portion. The table lists approximately 17,000 clones, less than 90% of them singletons. The sequencing input was peripheral blood. The receptor set was obtained from a man aged 60-69 years with acute or convalescent COVID-19.

This chain uses TRBV27 with TRBJ2-2; D might be TRBD2 (5 bases). This CDR3 contains 14 residues. Germline V gives CDR1 MNHEY, CDR2 SMNVEV (reference sequence). V was shortened by 7 bases and J by 7 bases, with 16 bases between the two germline ends. The CDR3 DNA follows: TGTGCCAGCATAGGAACGGGAAGGGTCGGGGAGCTGTTTTTT. Protein sequence: CASIGTGRVGELFF.

V usage is TRBV9 and J usage is TRBJ1-6, with TRBD1 as a possible D gene (6 bases). V lost 0 bases, J lost 13 bases, and 11 bases lay in between. The CDR3 is made up of 13 amino acids. Germline CDR1 SGDLS, CDR2 YYNGEE. DNA of the CDR3: TGTGCCAGCAGCGTAGGGGGGCTTCCCCCCCTCCACTTT. Residues: CASSVGGLPPLHF.